The present TCR beta chain was sequenced within a study of shared clonotypes between healthy human individuals. Turning to this clone: Its specificity is unknown.

This CDR3 region has 13 residues. CDR1 and CDR2 (germline): MDHEN, SYDVKM. With 6 bases clipped from V and 4 bases from J, the junction kept 6 bases outside the gene matches. Overall study results and limits: It was the few donors that limited the genetic and exposure-history diversity represented.

Sequencing was performed with immunoSEQ multiplex PCR; in TCRdb, only in-frame clones are kept and a portion is missing. The top ten hold approximately 12% of the sample, which has roughly 490,000 clones, roughly 78% seen once. The clonotype originates from a woman in her 40s in good health. Some clones in this sample may be carry-over from other donors' samples. This chain links TRBV28 with TRBJ2-7; 7 bases are a match to TRBD1. The sequenced sample was PBMCs. The CDR3 loop is CASRTGARYEQYF. CDR3 DNA sequence: TGTGCCAGCAGAACAGGGGCGCGGTACGAGCAGTACTTC. Using reference TRBV28 and TRBJ2-7 for the parts outside the CDR3, the full variable domain is DVKVTQSSRYLVKRTGEKVFLECVQDMDHENMFWYRQDPGLGLRLIYFSYDVKMKEKGDIPEGYSVSREKKERFSLILESASTNQTSMYLCASRTGARYEQYFGPGTRLTVT.